These T cell receptor beta chains were read from a single sample in a study of T cells after yellow fever vaccination. TCRdb re-called the 5' RACE reads with MiXCR, one entry per CDR3 protein. The data contain 200,000 to 300,000 distinct CDR3 sequences, 10% to 15% of them singletons. The sequences come from CD4+ T cells sorted from PBMCs, collected 45 days after the yellow fever booster vaccination. These TCRs come from a man aged 25-40 years who received the YFV17D yellow fever vaccine. Each CDR3 is given with its conserved first and last residue. A D gene is named only where the DNA matches it firmly. Size values are once, few and many counts, or a class for expanded clones, and some rows have none.

>-|TRBJ2-2|TRBV3-1|-
TGTGCCAGCAGCCAAGATGGAAGGGAGCTGTTTTTT
CASSQDGRELFF
>TRBD2|TRBJ2-1|TRBV5-4|few
TGTGCCAGCAGGGACGCCTCTGGCGGGAGGACCGACAATGAGCAGTTCTTC
CASRDASGGRTDNEQFF
>-|TRBJ2-7|TRBV18|many
TGTGCCAGCTCACCGGGAGCAGGCGCCGAGCAGTACTTC
CASSPGAGAEQYF
>-|TRBJ2-1|TRBV20-1|-
TGCAGTGCTAGCTCGGGCTCGCGAGACAATGAGCAGTTCTTC
CSASSGSRDNEQFF
>TRBD1|TRBJ1-5|TRBV7-9|-
TGTGCCAGCCAAAGGGACAGTAATCAGCCCCAGCATTTT
CASQRDSNQPQHF
>-|TRBJ2-1|TRBV5-8|-
TGTGCCAGCAGCTTTACCGTTGGTGAGCAGTTCTTC
CASSFTVGEQFF
>-|TRBJ2-7|TRBV7-2|many
TGTGCCAGCAGCCCGACAGGACCTCCCTACGAGCAGTACTTC
CASSPTGPPYEQYF
>TRBD1|TRBJ2-2|TRBV12-3/TRBV12-4|-
TGTGCCAGCAGTTTTGCAGGGGGCACCGGGGAGCTGTTTTTT
CASSFAGGTGELFF
>TRBD1|TRBJ1-3|TRBV5-1|-
TGCGCCAGCAGCTTGGCAGGGGACAGAGGAAACACCATATATTTT
CASSLAGDRGNTIYF
>-|TRBJ2-1|TRBV20-1|-
TGCAGCCAAAACTCCTACAATGAGCAGTTCTTC
CSQNSYNEQFF
>TRBD1|TRBJ2-5|TRBV5-4|-
TGTGCCAGCAGCTGGGGGACAGGGGCCAGGGAGACCCAGTACTTC
CASSWGTGARETQYF
>-|TRBJ1-6|TRBV28|-
TGTGCCAGCAGTTCGTGGTACGGGGAAGATAATTCACCCCTCCACTTT
CASSSWYGEDNSPLHF
>-|TRBJ2-5|TRBV7-2|few
TGTGCCAGCAGCTTCTCCTTCCAAGAGACCCAGTACTTC
CASSFSFQETQYF
>TRBD2|TRBJ2-5|TRBV10-2|few
TGCGCCAGCAGTGAACGTCTAGCGGCCGCAGGGACCCAGTACTTC
CASSERLAAAGTQYF
>TRBD1|TRBJ2-7|TRBV7-9|-
TGTGCCAGCAGCTTAGAACTTTGGCAGGGGGCTCGGGAGCAGTACTTC
CASSLELWQGAREQYF
>-|TRBJ2-3|TRBV20-1|many
TGCAGTGCGGGACGTGACACAGATACGCAGTATTTT
CSAGRDTDTQYF
>TRBD2|TRBJ2-7|TRBV12-3/TRBV12-4|-
TGTGCCAGCAGCTTAGGGACTAGCAGTGAGCAGTACTTC
CASSLGTSSEQYF
>-|TRBJ2-7|TRBV5-6|many
TGTGCCAGCAGCTCGGGACCCTCCAACGAGCAGTACTTC
CASSSGPSNEQYF
>-|TRBJ2-6|TRBV23-1|-
TGCGCCAGCAGTCATGGTGTTGGGGACAACGTCCTGACTTTC
CASSHGVGDNVLTF
>TRBD2|TRBJ2-1|TRBV20-1|few
TGCAGTGCTAGAGGCCGGCTAGCGGGTTCCTACAATGAGCAGTTCTTC
CSARGRLAGSYNEQFF
>TRBD1|TRBJ2-1|TRBV6-5|-
TGTGCCAGCAGTTCCGTTGACAGGGTTGGAGGTGAGCAGTTCTTC
CASSSVDRVGGEQFF
>TRBD2|TRBJ2-7|TRBV4-3|few
TGCGCCAGCAGCCAAGCGCGAGGGACTAGCGGGAGGTCCGAGCAGTACTTC
CASSQARGTSGRSEQYF
>-|TRBJ2-7|TRBV7-2|few
TGTGCCAGCAGCCGGGCCCCCTACGAGCAGTACTTC
CASSRAPYEQYF
>-|TRBJ2-2|TRBV12-5|-
TGTGCTAGTGGGGTGGGGGGATCGAACACCGGGGAGCTGTTTTTT
CASGVGGSNTGELFF
>-|TRBJ2-7|TRBV6-2/TRBV6-3|-
TGTGCCAGCAGAACCGCAGAACCGGGACTTGACTACGAGCAGTACTTC
CASRTAEPGLDYEQYF
>-|TRBJ1-5|TRBV20-1|many
TGCAGCTGCGGGGTCGAGCCCCAGCATTTT
CSCGVEPQHF
>TRBD2|TRBJ2-1|TRBV20-1|-
TGCAGTGCTAGGGCCTTAGAGGGGTGGCCTAGCGGGATCGGGAATGAGCAGTTCTTC
CSARALEGWPSGIGNEQFF
>TRBD2|TRBJ2-2|TRBV7-3|few
TGTGCCAGCAGCCGATTAGCGGGAGGGCTGACCGGGGAGCTGTTTTTT
CASSRLAGGLTGELFF
>TRBD1|TRBJ2-1|TRBV7-8|-
TGTGCCAGCAGCATCCCCGGGACAGGGAGCAATGAGCAGTTATTC
CASSIPGTGSNEQLF
>-|TRBJ2-3|TRBV20-1|few
TGCAGTGGAAGTGGGCGGCTCACAGATACGCAGTATTTT
CSGSGRLTDTQYF
>TRBD1|TRBJ1-1|TRBV4-3|-
TGCGCCAGCAGCCGAGGGACAGGGGGTCCTTTGGACACTGAAGCTTTCTTT
CASSRGTGGPLDTEAFF
>TRBD1|TRBJ2-5|TRBV10-1|-
TGCGCCAGCACGCCGGGACAGGGGAGAGGGGAGACCCAGTACTTC
CASTPGQGRGETQYF
>TRBD1|TRBJ1-1|TRBV5-1|-
TGCGCCAGCAGCCAGGACAGGGGCGCGAAGAACACTGAAGCTTTCTTT
CASSQDRGAKNTEAFF
>TRBD2|TRBJ2-5|TRBV7-6|many
TGTGCCAGCAGCTTTACCCTAGGGAGGGGAGAGACCCAGTACTTC
CASSFTLGRGETQYF
>-|TRBJ2-7|TRBV12-3/TRBV12-4|-
TGTGCCAGCAGTTTAATGTGGGGGAGGACCTACGAGCAGTACTTC
CASSLMWGRTYEQYF
>-|TRBJ2-2|TRBV25-1|-
TGTGCCAGCAGTGATCACCACAGGGATGCCGGGGAGCTGTTTTTT
CASSDHHRDAGELFF
>TRBD2|TRBJ2-7|TRBV6-1|-
TGTGCCAGCAGACCGGGACTAGTTACCTACGAGCAGTACTTC
CASRPGLVTYEQYF